These T cell receptor beta chains were read from a single sample in a study of blood T cell repertoires in COVID-19. Method: immunoSEQ multiplex PCR; TCRdb's copy keeps in-frame clones and lacks some. The data contain 140,000 or so clones, about 90% of them singletons. The sequencing sample was made of peripheral blood. The receptors here all came from a man between 50 and 59 years old who had recovered from COVID-19. The CDR3 runs from the conserved cysteine through the conserved F or W. Each record gives: D gene, J gene, V gene, clone size, CDR3 DNA, CDR3 protein. The D gene is left open where the match is weak. Some rows have no size entry. The others give once, few or many, or a class for an expanded clone.

D gene: NA; J gene: TRBJ2-1; V gene: TRBV7-8; clone size: NA; CDR3 DNA: TGTGCCAGCAGCACCGCCGTGGCTAGGCTCAATGAGCAGTTCTTC; CDR3 protein: CASSTAVARLNEQFF
D gene: TRBD1; J gene: TRBJ1-1; V gene: TRBV9; clone size: NA; CDR3 DNA: TGTGCCAGCAGCGTAGTAGGGGGCAGGGACATGAACACTGAAGCTTTCTTT; CDR3 protein: CASSVVGGRDMNTEAFF
D gene: NA; J gene: TRBJ2-3; V gene: TRBV7-2; clone size: NA; CDR3 DNA: TGTGCCAGCAGCTTAAACGGGATTGGAACTCCGTATTTT; CDR3 protein: CASSLNGIGTPYF
D gene: NA; J gene: TRBJ1-1; V gene: TRBV5-1; clone size: NA; CDR3 DNA: TGCGCCAGCAGCCTACAGGGTACAGCTTTCTTT; CDR3 protein: CASSLQGTAFF
D gene: TRBD1; J gene: TRBJ2-5; V gene: TRBV7-2; clone size: few; CDR3 DNA: TGTGCCAGCAGCTACGACAGGGTGGAGACCCAGTACTTC; CDR3 protein: CASSYDRVETQYF
D gene: TRBD1; J gene: TRBJ1-2; V gene: TRBV7-2; clone size: NA; CDR3 DNA: TGTGCCAGCAGCTTTTTACCCGGGACAGGCGGCGGCTACACCTTC; CDR3 protein: CASSFLPGTGGGYTF
D gene: NA; J gene: TRBJ1-5; V gene: TRBV30; clone size: NA; CDR3 DNA: TGTGCCTGGAATGAGGGAGGCCAGCCCCAGCATTTT; CDR3 protein: CAWNEGGQPQHF
D gene: NA; J gene: TRBJ1-1; V gene: TRBV3-1/TRBV3-2; clone size: few; CDR3 DNA: TGTGCCAGCAGCCAGCGGGGCGAAACTGAAGCTTTCTTT; CDR3 protein: CASSQRGETEAFF
D gene: NA; J gene: TRBJ1-3; V gene: TRBV10-3; clone size: NA; CDR3 DNA: TGTGCCATCAGTTCAGGGCCCTCTGGAAACACCATATATTTT; CDR3 protein: CAISSGPSGNTIYF
D gene: TRBD1; J gene: TRBJ2-7; V gene: TRBV18; clone size: NA; CDR3 DNA: TGTGCCAGCTCACTCGGACAGGAGTGGGAGCAGTACTTC; CDR3 protein: CASSLGQEWEQYF
D gene: NA; J gene: TRBJ1-4; V gene: TRBV7-2; clone size: NA; CDR3 DNA: TGTGCCAGCAGCTTAGCGCTGAACAGTCCTCCGCGTGCAACTAATGAAAAACTGTTTTTT; CDR3 protein: CASSLALNSPPRATNEKLFF
D gene: TRBD1; J gene: TRBJ1-2; V gene: TRBV19; clone size: NA; CDR3 DNA: TGTGCCAGTAGTGGACAGGGGGATGGCTACACCTTC; CDR3 protein: CASSGQGDGYTF
D gene: TRBD2; J gene: TRBJ2-2; V gene: TRBV2; clone size: few; CDR3 DNA: TGTGCCAGCAGGAGTGGGACTACCACTAACACCGGGGAGCTGTTTTTT; CDR3 protein: CASRSGTTTNTGELFF
D gene: NA; J gene: TRBJ1-1; V gene: TRBV7-2; clone size: NA; CDR3 DNA: TGTGCCAGCAGCTTCTCAGGAACTGAAGCTTTCTTT; CDR3 protein: CASSFSGTEAFF
D gene: TRBD2; J gene: TRBJ2-3; V gene: TRBV7-2; clone size: NA; CDR3 DNA: TGTGCCAGCAGCTTAGGACTAGCCACAGATACGCAGTATTTT; CDR3 protein: CASSLGLATDTQYF
D gene: TRBD1; J gene: TRBJ1-5; V gene: TRBV6-2/TRBV6-3; clone size: NA; CDR3 DNA: TGTGCCAGCAGTACAGGGGGCTCAGGAGGACAGCCCCAGCATTTT; CDR3 protein: CASSTGGSGGQPQHF
D gene: TRBD1; J gene: TRBJ2-7; V gene: TRBV6-1; clone size: NA; CDR3 DNA: TGTGCCAGCAGTGAACGGTCGACAGGGGGTGCCTACGAGCAGTACTTC; CDR3 protein: CASSERSTGGAYEQYF
D gene: TRBD2; J gene: TRBJ2-2; V gene: TRBV12-5; clone size: once; CDR3 DNA: TGTGCTAGTGGTTTGGGGCCCCGGGGGGGCGGAACCGGGGAGCTGTTTTTT; CDR3 protein: CASGLGPRGGGTGELFF
D gene: TRBD2; J gene: TRBJ2-5; V gene: TRBV7-9; clone size: NA; CDR3 DNA: TGTGCCAGCAGCTTAGTTTCTAGCGGGGAGACCCAGTACTTC; CDR3 protein: CASSLVSSGETQYF
D gene: NA; J gene: TRBJ1-1; V gene: TRBV15; clone size: NA; CDR3 DNA: TGTGCCACCAGCGTAGGGTCCGGGGGGGAGGAGGCTGAAGCTTTCTTT; CDR3 protein: CATSVGSGGEEAEAFF
D gene: NA; J gene: TRBJ1-2; V gene: TRBV20-1; clone size: NA; CDR3 DNA: TGCAGTGCTAGTGACCGGGGGACTAACTATGGCTACACCTTC; CDR3 protein: CSASDRGTNYGYTF
D gene: TRBD1; J gene: TRBJ1-4; V gene: TRBV5-1; clone size: NA; CDR3 DNA: TGCGCCAGCAGCTTCGGGACAGGGGAGGTTGAAAAACTGTTTTTT; CDR3 protein: CASSFGTGEVEKLFF
D gene: TRBD1; J gene: TRBJ2-7; V gene: TRBV5-1; clone size: NA; CDR3 DNA: TGCGCCAGCAGCTTGGGGGGACAGGGGGCTTACGAGCAGTACTTC; CDR3 protein: CASSLGGQGAYEQYF
D gene: TRBD2; J gene: TRBJ2-2; V gene: TRBV7-9; clone size: NA; CDR3 DNA: TGTGCCAGCAGCTTAGGGGCCAGCGGGGGGAACACCGGGGAGCTGTTTTTT; CDR3 protein: CASSLGASGGNTGELFF
D gene: TRBD1; J gene: TRBJ2-2; V gene: TRBV10-2; clone size: NA; CDR3 DNA: TGCGCCAGCAGTTTCACAGGGGGAGACACCGGGGAGCTGTTTTTT; CDR3 protein: CASSFTGGDTGELFF
D gene: TRBD1; J gene: TRBJ2-3; V gene: TRBV5-6; clone size: NA; CDR3 DNA: TGTGCCAGCAGCTTGGCTTTACAGGGGGCGACAGATACGCAGTATTTT; CDR3 protein: CASSLALQGATDTQYF
D gene: TRBD1; J gene: TRBJ2-7; V gene: TRBV7-2; clone size: NA; CDR3 DNA: TGTGCCAGCAGCCATAGACAGGGGGCCAACGAGCAGTACTTC; CDR3 protein: CASSHRQGANEQYF
D gene: TRBD1; J gene: TRBJ2-1; V gene: TRBV28; clone size: NA; CDR3 DNA: TGTGCCAGCAGTTTAAACGGACAGGGCGACAATGAGCAGTTCTTC; CDR3 protein: CASSLNGQGDNEQFF
D gene: NA; J gene: TRBJ1-1; V gene: TRBV15; clone size: NA; CDR3 DNA: TGTGCCACCAGCAGAGCCCGGACGGAAGGAGGCACTGAAGCTTTCTTT; CDR3 protein: CATSRARTEGGTEAFF
D gene: NA; J gene: TRBJ1-1; V gene: TRBV4-1; clone size: NA; CDR3 DNA: TGCGCCAGCAGCCAAGACAAGACAGGCGAGACTGAAGCTTTCTTT; CDR3 protein: CASSQDKTGETEAFF
D gene: NA; J gene: TRBJ2-1; V gene: TRBV5-6; clone size: NA; CDR3 DNA: TGTGCCAGCAGCCCGCCGGGACTGACATACAATGAGCAGTTCTTC; CDR3 protein: CASSPPGLTYNEQFF
D gene: NA; J gene: TRBJ2-2; V gene: TRBV10-3; clone size: once; CDR3 DNA: TGTGCCACTACACAGGGGGGGCTGGCCGGGGAGCTGTTTTTT; CDR3 protein: CATTQGGLAGELFF
D gene: NA; J gene: TRBJ1-2; V gene: TRBV18; clone size: NA; CDR3 DNA: TGTGCCAGCTCCCCCCAGGGCTCTGCTAACTATGGCTACACCTTC; CDR3 protein: CASSPQGSANYGYTF
D gene: NA; J gene: TRBJ2-2; V gene: TRBV4-3; clone size: NA; CDR3 DNA: TGCGCCAGCAGTCTAACCACCCGTACCGACACCGGGGAGCTGTTTTTT; CDR3 protein: CASSLTTRTDTGELFF
D gene: NA; J gene: TRBJ2-2; V gene: TRBV2; clone size: NA; CDR3 DNA: TGTGCCAGCAGTGTAGAGGGGGCGAACACCGGGGAGCTGTTTTTT; CDR3 protein: CASSVEGANTGELFF
D gene: NA; J gene: TRBJ1-4; V gene: TRBV10-3; clone size: NA; CDR3 DNA: TGTGCCATCAGTGGCCCGGGACTTAATGAAAAACTGTTTTTT; CDR3 protein: CAISGPGLNEKLFF
D gene: TRBD1; J gene: TRBJ2-1; V gene: TRBV7-9; clone size: NA; CDR3 DNA: TGTGCCAGCAGCTTAGGACAGGGAAACAATGAGCAGTTCTTC; CDR3 protein: CASSLGQGNNEQFF
D gene: NA; J gene: TRBJ1-6; V gene: TRBV5-5; clone size: NA; CDR3 DNA: TGTGCCAGCAGCTCGGGGGGGAGCTCCTATAATTCACCCCTCCACTTT; CDR3 protein: CASSSGGSSYNSPLHF
D gene: NA; J gene: TRBJ1-6; V gene: TRBV6-1; clone size: NA; CDR3 DNA: TGTGCCAGCAGTGAAGCTCCCCAATTACGGGATTCACCCCTCCACTTT; CDR3 protein: CASSEAPQLRDSPLHF
D gene: NA; J gene: TRBJ2-6; V gene: TRBV5-5; clone size: NA; CDR3 DNA: TGTGCCAGCAGCTTGGCCGCACGGTCTGGGGCCAACGTCCTGACTTTC; CDR3 protein: CASSLAARSGANVLTF
D gene: TRBD2; J gene: TRBJ2-3; V gene: TRBV2; clone size: NA; CDR3 DNA: TGTGCCAGCAGTGAATGGGGGACTAGGTCAGATACGCAGTATTTT; CDR3 protein: CASSEWGTRSDTQYF
D gene: NA; J gene: TRBJ1-5; V gene: TRBV30; clone size: NA; CDR3 DNA: TGTGCCTGGAGTTTATCCGGAGATAGCAATCAGCCCCAGCATTTT; CDR3 protein: CAWSLSGDSNQPQHF
D gene: NA; J gene: TRBJ2-5; V gene: TRBV6-5; clone size: NA; CDR3 DNA: TGTGCCAGCAGGACCGGGGAGACCCAGTACTTC; CDR3 protein: CASRTGETQYF
D gene: NA; J gene: TRBJ2-7; V gene: TRBV11-3; clone size: NA; CDR3 DNA: TGTGCCAGCAGCCAGATTCGACATCTCTACGAGCAGTACTTC; CDR3 protein: CASSQIRHLYEQYF
D gene: NA; J gene: TRBJ1-2; V gene: TRBV19; clone size: NA; CDR3 DNA: TGTGCCAGTAGTATTGTAGGGGCGTCAGGTGGCTACACCTTC; CDR3 protein: CASSIVGASGGYTF
D gene: NA; J gene: TRBJ1-3; V gene: TRBV11-2; clone size: NA; CDR3 DNA: TGTGCCAGCAGCTTAGAACGGCAAGGGGTCTCTGGAAACACCATATATTTT; CDR3 protein: CASSLERQGVSGNTIYF
D gene: NA; J gene: TRBJ2-7; V gene: TRBV4-3; clone size: NA; CDR3 DNA: TGCGCCAGCAGCCAAGGGGGGGTAGGGTACTACGAGCAGTACTTC; CDR3 protein: CASSQGGVGYYEQYF
D gene: NA; J gene: TRBJ2-7; V gene: TRBV6-6; clone size: NA; CDR3 DNA: TGTGCCAGCAGTTACTCGGGACAGCGGGTCTACGAGCAGTACTTC; CDR3 protein: CASSYSGQRVYEQYF
D gene: TRBD1; J gene: TRBJ2-2; V gene: TRBV5-1; clone size: NA; CDR3 DNA: TGCGCCAGCAGCCTGCAGGGACAGGGTTTGAACCCCGGGGAGCTGTTTTTT; CDR3 protein: CASSLQGQGLNPGELFF
D gene: TRBD1; J gene: TRBJ2-1; V gene: TRBV19; clone size: NA; CDR3 DNA: TGTGCCAGTAGTGCCCGGACAGGGTTAGGGAATGAGCAGTTCTTC; CDR3 protein: CASSARTGLGNEQFF
D gene: NA; J gene: TRBJ2-1; V gene: TRBV11-3; clone size: NA; CDR3 DNA: TGTGCCAGCAGCTTAGGTTATACGGGGCAGTTCTTC; CDR3 protein: CASSLGYTGQFF
D gene: NA; J gene: TRBJ2-5; V gene: TRBV27; clone size: NA; CDR3 DNA: TGTGCCAGCAGCTTTGGGAGGATCTCGTACCAAGAGACCCAGTACTTC; CDR3 protein: CASSFGRISYQETQYF
D gene: TRBD1; J gene: TRBJ1-6; V gene: TRBV18; clone size: once; CDR3 DNA: TGTGCCAGCTCTGTTGACAGGGGGGCTTCACCCCTCCACTTT; CDR3 protein: CASSVDRGASPLHF
D gene: NA; J gene: TRBJ1-3; V gene: TRBV6-5; clone size: NA; CDR3 DNA: TGTGCCAGCAGTTACTGGGGGGGGCGCGGAAACACCATATATTTT; CDR3 protein: CASSYWGGRGNTIYF